The 19 T cell receptor beta chains listed next were all sequenced from one sample in a study of regulatory T cells in long-lasting Graves disease. In building TCR beta libraries, iRepertoire HTBI primers were used together with Arm-PCR of CDR3 regions. Via MiXCR, TCRdb re-called the multiplex PCR reads, giving one row per CDR3 protein. The sample records more than 450,000 distinct CDR3 sequences, more than 10% being singletons. Specified time point: newly diagnosed GD, antithyroid drugs for less than 3 months. The authors made the TCR library using RNA they extracted from PBMCs. This sample was shared with a second study, whose subject was T cells in Graves' hyperthyroidism and ophthalmopathy.

Specimen: peripheral blood mononuclear cells (PBMCs), collected at new diagnosis, from a patient treated with antithyroid drugs. These receptors came from a woman aged 25 to 39 with Graves disease.

A word on this clonotype: One base separates it from a far larger clone, so it is likely a read error. Since no conserved phenylalanine or tryptophan closes the CDR3, a read error is the likely cause. The V call is TRBV6-1, the J call TRBJ2-3; D is possibly TRBD2 (5 bases). This CDR3 has 16 residues. V was shortened by 6 bases and J by 1 base, with 17 bases between the two germline ends. Germline V gene sequence: CDR1 MNHNS, CDR2 SASEGT. The CDR3 reads CASRRLHGGRTDTQYL. The CDR3 nucleotides read TGTGCCAGCAGGCGACTTCACGGAGGTCGCACAGATACGCAGTATCTT.

In this sample, this clonotype turned up many times. V is TRBV7-8 and J is TRBJ1-6; D is uncertain. Germline V gives CDR1 SGHVS, CDR2 FQNEAQ. The V end was cut by 3 bases, the J end by 4 bases, with 7 bases between. The CDR3 is 14 amino acids. CDR3: CASSFRGYNSPLHF. The CDR3 bases are TGTGCCAGCAGCTTCCGCGGTTATAATTCACCCCTCCACTTT.

This clonotype was detected many times. This chain links TRBV15 with TRBJ2-5, with 10 bases aligning to TRBD1. This CDR3 comprises 14 residues. Looked up from germline, CDR1 is LNHNV and CDR2 is YYDKDF (reference sequence). V lost 1 base and J lost 7; bases outside the gene matches: 3. The CDR3 here is CATSRAGTGVTQYF. Here the CDR3 DNA reads TGTGCCACCAGCAGAGCTGGGACAGGGGTGACCCAGTACTTC. Supplemented by reference TRBV15 and TRBJ2-5, the full variable domain reads DAMVIQNPRYQVTQFGKPVTLSCSQTLNHNVMYWYQQKSSQAPKLLFHYYDKDFNNEADTPDNFQSRRPNTSFCFLDIRSPGLGDTAMYLCATSRAGTGVTQYFGPGTRLLVL.

This clonotype has only a few counts. This rearrangement joins TRBV20-1 to TRBJ2-7, with D unresolved. Germline V lookup: CDR1 DFQATT, CDR2 SNEGSKA (reference sequence). The CDR3 runs to 15 residues. V lost 1 base to trimming and J lost 0 bases, with 13 bases between them. CDR3 in amino acids: CSARVIRLSSYEQYF. The CDR3 DNA is TGCAGTGCTAGAGTTATAAGGTTGAGCTCCTACGAGCAGTACTTC.

Of note for this clonotype: At one end, the junction sequence differs from germline, possibly due to a read error. The rearrangement links TRBV10-3 to TRBJ2-1, with TRBD2 identical over 15 bases. CDR1 is ENHRY, CDR2 SYGVKD, per germline. The CDR3 sequence is 20 residues long. The CDR3 protein is CAISGAGTSGRTSSYNEQCF. The CDR3 DNA reads TGTGCCATCAGTGGCGCCGGGACTAGCGGGAGGACAAGCTCCTACAATGAGCAGTGCTTC.

This rearrangement joins TRBV7-2 to TRBJ2-7; 9 bases are a match to TRBD2. Trimming took 5 bases from V and 0 from J; bases not matched to a gene: 8. Germline assignment: CDR1 SGHTA and CDR2 FQGNSA. This CDR3 has 16 amino acids. The DNA for the CDR3 is TGTGCCAGCAGCCGTGGACTAGCGCTAAGCTCCTACGAGCAGTACTTC. Translated: CASSRGLALSSYEQYF.

The V and J genes are TRBV28 and TRBJ2-7; a possible D gene is TRBD1 (6 bases). V lost 5 bases to trimming and J lost 4 bases, with 21 bases between them. Looked up from germline, CDR1 is MDHEN and CDR2 is SYDVKM. The CDR3 sequence is 16 residues long. The CDR3 spells CASSTLVSGTRYEQYF. The DNA for the CDR3 is TGTGCCAGCAGTACCCTGGTATCCGGGACAAGGTACGAGCAGTACTTC.

In its sample, this clonotype was seen many times. The chain recombines TRBV7-9 with TRBJ1-3, with a tentative D call TRBD1 (5 bases). CDR1 is SEHNR, CDR2 FQNEAQ, per germline (reference sequence). The CDR3 totals 15 residues. V lost 5 bases and J 2 bases, leaving 13 bases between the germline ends. CDR3 nucleotides: TGTGCCAGCAGCCCCTCCATGGGGGCTGGAAACACCATATATTTT. This encodes CASSPSMGAGNTIYF.

This clonotype showed up many times. CDR3 sequence (DNA): TGTGCCAGCAGTTTCAGCCAGGGGAGAGCGCGCAATGAGCAGTTCTTC. Encoded protein: CASSFSQGRARNEQFF. The chain is built from TRBV28 and TRBJ2-1; possible D gene TRBD1, 6 bases. The CDR3 sequence is 16 residues long. The ends were cut back, 3 bases at V and 6 bases at J, with 18 bases in the middle. Germline V gene sequence: CDR1 MDHEN, CDR2 SYDVKM.

This chain joins TRBV30 and TRBJ2-2; possibly TRBD1 for D (5 bases). The germline V gene has CDR1 GTSNPN and CDR2 SVGIG (reference sequence). The ends were cut back, 0 bases at V and 5 bases at J, with 13 bases in the middle. This CDR3 region has 15 residues. The DNA for the CDR3 is TGTGCCTGGAGTGTAGCAGGGAAAGAGACCGGGGAGCTGTTTTTT. This translates into CAWSVAGKETGELFF.

In nucleotides, the CDR3 is TGTGCCAGCGGGGGGGGACAGGCACGGAAACTGTTTTTT. This sequence encodes CASGGGQARKLFF. This chain links TRBV2 with TRBJ1-4; 8 bases map to TRBD1. With 8 bases clipped from V and 11 bases from J, the junction kept 10 bases outside the gene matches. CDR1 and CDR2 (germline): SNHLY, FYNNEI. The CDR3 loop spans 13 amino acids.

In this sample, this clonotype turned up a few times. This chain links TRBV29-1 with TRBJ1-1; unclear D gene. V was clipped by 7 bases and J by 6 bases, with 15 bases between them. The CDR3 has 12 amino acids. Germline CDR1 and CDR2: SQVTM and ANQGSEA. CDR3 sequence (DNA): TGCAGCGGCGTAGGAGGAGCCCCTGAAGCTTTCTTT. The encoded protein is CSGVGGAPEAFF.

This clonotype was seen a few times. The V gene is TRBV4-1, the J gene TRBJ2-4; D unclear. Between the trimmed V and J ends, which lost 0 bases and 6 bases, there was a span of 12 bases. The CDR3 is made up of 15 amino acids. Germline V lookup: CDR1 MGHRA, CDR2 YSYEKL. The CDR3 DNA reads as TGCGCCAGCAGCCAAGATCGGTGGACGGCAAACATTCAGTACTTC. Its protein is CASSQDRWTANIQYF.

This clonotype was counted ten times or more. The chain carries TRBV27 and TRBJ2-7, with 9 bases fitting TRBD2. The junction had 12 bases not matched to a gene; V was cut back by 3 bases and J by 9 bases. Per germline, CDR1 MNHEY and CDR2 SMNVEV (reference sequence). The CDR3 loop spans 15 amino acids. CDR3 in DNA: TGTGCCAGCAGTTTGTCGACTAGCGGAGTCCAGCGGCAGTACTTC. Protein: CASSLSTSGVQRQYF.

The chain joins TRBV7-9 to TRBJ1-2; the D gene is possibly TRBD1 (6 bases). V was cut by 6 bases and J by 8 bases, with 10 bases left in between. This CDR3 contains 11 residues. Germline V CDR1 and CDR2: SEHNR, FQNEAQ (reference sequence). Here the CDR3 reads CASRQGQGYTF. CDR3 nucleotides: TGTGCCAGCAGGCAGGGGCAAGGCTACACCTTC. The full variable domain, its missing parts supplied by reference TRBV7-9 and TRBJ1-2, is DTGVSQNPRHKITKRGQNVTFRCDPISEHNRLYWYRQTLGQGPEFLTYFQNEAQLEKSRLLSDRFSAERPKGSFSTLEIQRTEQGDSAMYLCASRQGQGYTFGSGTRLTVV.

This clonotype was detected only once. The chain carries TRBV20-1 and TRBJ2-3; 8 bases map to TRBD2. Germline V gene sequence: CDR1 DFQATT, CDR2 SNEGSKA (reference sequence). The CDR3 covers 16 residues. V shed 0 bases, J shed 2 bases, and the junction held 7 bases outside the gene matches. The DNA of the CDR3 is TGCAGTGCTAGAGATCCAGGACTAGCCAACACAGATACGCAGTATTTT. Its protein product is CSARDPGLANTDTQYF.

This clonotype appeared many times. J is TRBJ2-7 and V is TRBV3-1, with 7 bases lining up with TRBD1. This CDR3 comprises 16 residues. After removal of 1 base from V and 3 bases from J, the junction contained 9 bases not matched to a gene. Germline CDR1 reads LGHDT; CDR2 reads YNNKEL (reference sequence). The CDR3 DNA follows: TGTGCCAGCAGCCAAGGGAGAACCGGGACAGACTACGAGCAGTACTTC. Translated: CASSQGRTGTDYEQYF.

The chain joins TRBV4-1 to TRBJ1-1, with D possibly TRBD1 on 6 matching bases. The CDR3 has 15 residues. Trimming took 3 bases from V and 6 from J, leaving 17 bases between them. Germline CDR1 reads MGHRA; CDR2 reads YSYEKL. The CDR3 region has the DNA TGCGCCAGCAGCCACCTCAGGGGATTGGTCCCTGAAGCTTTCTTT. Protein sequence: CASSHLRGLVPEAFF.

This clonotype showed up many times. This chain uses TRBV2 with TRBJ2-5; D is possibly TRBD2 (6 bases). The germline gives CDR1 SNHLY, CDR2 FYNNEI. This CDR3 is built from 13 residues. V lost 4 bases and J 2 bases, leaving 8 bases between the germline ends. The CDR3 is CASSALAQETQYF. DNA for the CDR3: TGTGCCAGCAGTGCACTAGCTCAAGAGACCCAGTACTTC.